Listed here are 10 T cell receptor beta chains from one sample, sequenced in a study of pediatric ulcerative colitis. Libraries were prepared by immunoSEQ multiplex PCR; TCRdb keeps only in-frame clonotypes and omits some of them. In the table there are 64,000 or so clones, around 80% of which are singletons. Sequencing was carried out using blood. The receptors here all came from a boy aged 5 to 17 with moderate ulcerative colitis.

This clone was seen a handful of times. The V call is TRBV29-1, the J call TRBJ1-2; D uncertain. Trimming pared 7 bases from V and 6 bases from J, leaving 18 bases between. Per germline, CDR1 SQVTM and CDR2 ANQGSEA. The CDR3 consists of 13 residues. The CDR3 nucleotides are TGCAGCGCCGCTTCACGTAGGAGGGATGGCTACACCTTC. Protein sequence: CSAASRRRDGYTF. The whole variable domain, remainder taken from reference TRBV29-1 and TRBJ1-2, is SAVISQKPSRDICQRGTSLTIQCQVDSQVTMMFWYRQQPGQSLTLIATANQGSEATYESGFVIDKFPISRPNLTFSTLTVSNMSPEDSSIYLCSAASRRRDGYTFGSGTRLTVV.

V and J are TRBV5-1 and TRBJ2-7; 7 bases fit TRBD1. J lost 3 bases, V lost 1 base, and 4 bases had no gene match. The length of the CDR3 is 14 residues. Per the germline V gene, CDR1 is SGHRS and CDR2 is YFSETQ. The CDR3 DNA follows: TGCGCCAGCAGCTTGACGGGACAGTACTACGAGCAGTACTTC. Translated, it gives CASSLTGQYYEQYF.

The V call is TRBV7-2, the J call TRBJ1-1; 7 nucleotides align to TRBD1. The J segment lost 3 bases and the V segment lost 5 bases, leaving 21 bases of the junction unmatched. The CDR3 spans 19 residues. Germline CDR1 is SGHTA and CDR2 is FQGNSA. DNA for the CDR3: TGTGCCAGCAGCCCTTACTTCCAGACAGGGAGGTCCCTCCACACTGAAGCTTTCTTT. Protein sequence: CASSPYFQTGRSLHTEAFF. The full variable domain, rest sourced from reference TRBV7-2 and TRBJ1-1, is GAGVSQSPSNKVTEKGKDVELRCDPISGHTALYWYRQSLGQGLEFLIYFQGNSAPDKSGLPSDRFSAERTGGSVSTLTIQRTQQEDSAVYLCASSPYFQTGRSLHTEAFFGQGTRLTVV.

This clone appeared once. This chain connects TRBV7-3 to TRBJ2-3, with TRBD2 identical over 10 bases. V lost 3 bases, J lost 2 bases, and 14 bases stayed unmatched. The CDR3 sequence is 19 residues long. From germline, CDR1 is SGHTA and CDR2 FQGTGA. This CDR3 reads CASSFGPSGGSPYTDTQYF. The CDR3 DNA reads as TGTGCCAGCAGCTTTGGGCCTAGCGGGGGCTCCCCCTACACAGATACGCAGTATTTT.

This rearrangement joins TRBV9 to TRBJ2-2; possible D gene TRBD1, 6 bases. Trimming removed 3 bases at V and 8 bases at J, with 11 bases between. Per germline, CDR1 SGDLS and CDR2 YYNGEE. The CDR3 is 13 amino acids. This chain's CDR3 is CASSAAQGGELFF. The CDR3 nucleotides are TGTGCCAGCAGCGCCGCTCAGGGGGGGGAGCTGTTTTTT.

The CDR3 bases are TGTGCCACCAGGACTAGAGGGGAGACCCAGTACTTC. Translation: CATRTRGETQYF. The rearrangement joins TRBV2 to TRBJ2-5, with TRBD2 matching 7 bases. From germline, CDR1 is SNHLY and CDR2 FYNNEI. This CDR3 has 12 amino acids. Losses at the gene ends were 10 bases for V and 5 bases for J; bases not matched to a gene: 7. Looking up the rest from reference TRBV2 and TRBJ2-5 gives the full variable domain: EPEVTQTPSHQVTQMGQEVILRCVPISNHLYFYWYRQILGQKVEFLVSFYNNEISEKSEIFDDQFSVERPDGSNFTLKIRSTKLEDSAMYFCATRTRGETQYFGPGTRLLVL.

V gene TRBV19 combines with J gene TRBJ2-1; TRBD2 matches 12 bases. The ends lost 8 bases at V and 11 bases at J; junction bases unmatched: 10. The germline CDR1 and CDR2 sequences are LNHDA and SQIVND (reference sequence). The CDR3 is 14 amino acids. CDR3 residues: CASRLAGGPRKQFF. The CDR3 DNA reads TGTGCCAGTCGTCTAGCGGGAGGGCCGCGGAAGCAGTTCTTC.

This chain connects TRBV5-1 to TRBJ1-3; D unresolved. The CDR3 totals 16 residues. V lost 0 bases to trimming and J lost 0 bases, with 10 bases between them. Germline V gene lookup returns CDR1 SGHRS and CDR2 YFSETQ. The CDR3 reads CASSLAAVLSGNTIYF. The CDR3 DNA sequence: TGCGCCAGCAGCTTGGCGGCAGTTCTCTCTGGAAACACCATATATTTT.

This rearrangement joins TRBV7-2 to TRBJ2-2, with D unclear. Germline assignment: CDR1 SGHTA and CDR2 FQGNSA. The CDR3 extends over 12 amino acids. Trimming pared 3 bases from V and 7 bases from J, leaving 6 bases between. The CDR3 spells CASSLVYGELFF. CDR3 bases: TGTGCCAGCAGCTTGGTATACGGGGAGCTGTTTTTT.

The chain employs TRBV9 and TRBJ1-4, with D tentatively TRBD1 (5 bases). Germline loops: CDR1 SGDLS, CDR2 YYNGEE. Trimming took off 4 bases at V and 4 bases at J, with 17 bases between the two ends. The CDR3 spans 16 residues. CDR3 protein: CASSPFRGDDNEKLFF. As DNA, the CDR3 is TGTGCCAGCAGCCCTTTTCGGGGGGACGATAATGAAAAACTGTTTTTT.